The 5 T cell receptor beta chains in this list originate from one sample, sequenced in a study of CD8 T cells in ankylosing spondylitis. In TCRdb, the 5' RACE reads were re-called with MiXCR into one record per CDR3 protein. The sample contains 200,000 to 300,000 distinct CDR3 sequences, over 9.5% of which appear only once. Material: blood, either unsorted or a sorted T cell fraction (not recorded which). These receptors all come from a male donor with ankylosing spondylitis or in good health (not recorded which).

V and J are TRBV27 and TRBJ1-1; 7 nucleotides match TRBD1. Germline CDR1 reads MNHEY; CDR2 reads SMNVEV (reference sequence). The CDR3 covers 14 residues. V trimming: 5 bases; J trimming: 1 base; junction bases outside the gene matches: 4. CDR3 nucleotide sequence: TGTGCCAGCAGTCCTTGGGACAGGAACACTGAAGCTTTCTTT. It encodes CASSPWDRNTEAFF.

The chain couples TRBV7-2 to TRBJ2-7, with D perhaps matching TRBD1 (6 bases). Germline V gives CDR1 SGHTA, CDR2 FQGNSA. V was pared by 1 base and J by 0 bases, with 19 bases between. This CDR3 has 18 amino acids. This chain's CDR3 is CASSLGLRIGGISYEQYF. The CDR3 DNA reads TGTGCCAGCAGCTTAGGGTTAAGGATAGGGGGAATCTCCTACGAGCAGTACTTC.

This clonotype was picked up many times. The rearrangement links TRBV19 to TRBJ2-3; D is uncertain. Germline CDR1 reads LNHDA; CDR2 reads SQIVND (reference sequence). Trimming removed 5 bases at V and 10 bases at J, with 16 bases between. CDR3 length: 13 residues. In nucleotides, the CDR3 is TGTGCCAGTAGTTCCGGACGCAGATATCCGCAGTATTTT. It is translated as CASSSGRRYPQYF.

This clonotype was recorded at least ten times. The chain joins TRBV2 to TRBJ2-2, with TRBD1 identical over 10 bases. The germline V gene has CDR1 SNHLY and CDR2 FYNNEI. The CDR3 sequence is 16 residues long. The V gene end was trimmed by 6 bases and the J gene end by 4 bases; junction bases not matched to a gene: 8. This chain's CDR3 is CASSGDRGFGTGELFF. The CDR3 DNA sequence: TGTGCCAGCAGCGGGGACAGGGGATTCGGCACCGGGGAGCTGTTTTTT.

There are a few counts of this clonotype. The V and J genes are TRBV20-1 and TRBJ1-4; unclear D gene. V lost 1 base and J lost 2, with 8 bases in between. The CDR3 has 14 residues. Germline V gene lookup returns CDR1 DFQATT and CDR2 SNEGSKA (reference sequence). DNA for the CDR3: TGCAGTGCTAGAGGGCTCATGACTAATGAAAAACTGTTTTTT. It yields the protein CSARGLMTNEKLFF.